Shown below are 32 T cell receptor beta chains from a single sample sequenced in a study of Ad26.COV2.S vaccination and SARS-CoV-2 variants. Treatment: over 15 received Ad26.COV2.S at low or high dose, single or two shots; 5 received placebo; per-sample allocation not given. The samples were gathered on day 63 after the first injection of vaccine or placebo. Sequencing was performed with immunoSEQ multiplex PCR; in TCRdb, only in-frame clones are kept and a portion is missing. The sample gives hundreds of thousands of clones, 80% to 95% of which show up once; over 9% is in the top ten. This material consisted of peripheral blood, taken in a trial of Ad26.COV2.S vaccine versus placebo. The receptors here all came from a person between 18 and 65 years old who received the Ad26.COV2.S COVID-19 vaccine or a placebo.

A few counts support this clone. The chain recombines TRBV7-2 with TRBJ2-7, with 12 bases aligning to TRBD1. V lost 6 bases to trimming and J lost 3 bases; unmatched junction nucleotides: 3. Germline lookup yields CDR1 SGHTA and CDR2 FQGNSA. The CDR3 spans 14 residues. The CDR3 bases are TGTGCCAGCAGTGGGACAGGGGGCAACTACGAGCAGTACTTC. This gives the protein CASSGTGGNYEQYF.

This clone was observed a few times. This chain joins TRBV5-1 and TRBJ1-5; D is ambiguous. Germline V gene sequence: CDR1 SGHRS, CDR2 YFSETQ. The V end lost 0 bases, the J end lost 3 bases, and 7 bases lay between the germline ends. The CDR3 spans 14 residues. For the CDR3, the DNA is TGCGCCAGCAGCTTGGGAGGTTCCAATCAGCCCCAGCATTTT. This encodes CASSLGGSNQPQHF.

This sequence joins TRBV11-2 and TRBJ2-7; 10 nucleotides align to TRBD2. V lost 2 bases to trimming and J lost 4 bases; unmatched junction nucleotides: 11. The CDR3 totals 17 residues. Germline V gives CDR1 SGHAT, CDR2 FQNNGV. The CDR3 region is CASSLLGSTSGTYEQYF. For the CDR3, the DNA is TGTGCCAGCAGCTTATTAGGGAGTACTAGCGGGACTTACGAGCAGTACTTC. The full variable domain, completed using reference TRBV11-2 and TRBJ2-7, is EAGVAQSPRYKIIEKRQSVAFWCNPISGHATLYWYQQILGQGPKLLIQFQNNGVVDDSQLPKDRFSAERLKGVDSTLKIQPAKLEDSAVYLCASSLLGSTSGTYEQYFGPGTRLTVT.

The count of this clone is one. CDR3: CASSQVAESSYEQYF. CDR3 in DNA: TGCGCCAGCAGCCAGGTAGCGGAGAGCTCCTACGAGCAGTACTTC. The gene calls are TRBV4-1 and TRBJ2-7; tentatively, D is TRBD2 (6 bases). CDR1 MGHRA and CDR2 YSYEKL come from the germline V gene. The CDR3 loop spans 15 amino acids. Trimming removed 3 bases at V and 0 bases at J, with 12 bases between.

V gene TRBV9 combines with J gene TRBJ2-4; 9 nucleotides agree with TRBD2. CDR1 is SGDLS, CDR2 YYNGEE, per germline. Unmatched junction bases numbered 5, after V lost 0 bases and J lost 1 base. CDR3 length equals 17 residues. The CDR3 reads CASSVDPAGGAKNIQYF. The CDR3 DNA is TGTGCCAGCAGCGTAGATCCAGCGGGAGGTGCCAAAAACATTCAGTACTTC.

The chain is built from TRBV19 and TRBJ2-7; 8 bases align to TRBD2. This CDR3 is built from 14 residues. The V gene end was trimmed by 6 bases and the J gene end by 3 bases; junction bases not matched to a gene: 7. Germline V gives CDR1 LNHDA, CDR2 SQIVND (reference sequence). In DNA form, the CDR3 reads TGTGCCAGTAGCCCAGCGGGAGCGGGCTACGAGCAGTACTTC. It specifies CASSPAGAGYEQYF.

As DNA, the CDR3 is TGTGCCAGCAGCGTCCGACTAGAAAGCGAGCAGTACTTC. Translating it yields CASSVRLESEQYF. This chain joins TRBV9 and TRBJ2-7; D is perhaps TRBD2 (6 bases). V was clipped by 2 bases and J by 6 bases, with 12 bases between them. The CDR3 runs to 13 residues. Germline loops: CDR1 SGDLS, CDR2 YYNGEE. Supplemented by reference TRBV9 and TRBJ2-7, the full variable domain reads DSGVTQTPKHLITATGQRVTLRCSPRSGDLSVYWYQQSLDQGLQFLIQYYNGEERAKGNILERFSAQQFPDLHSELNLSSLELGDSALYFCASSVRLESEQYFGPGTRLTVT.

The chain couples TRBV5-1 to TRBJ2-1; TRBD2 aligns across 8 bases. This CDR3 comprises 14 residues. Trimming took 4 bases from V and 6 from J; bases not matched to a gene: 6. Germline-derived CDR1 and CDR2 are SGHRS and YFSETQ. CDR3 sequence (DNA): TGCGCCAGCAGCGTACCCGGGACTAGCAATGAGCAGTTCTTC. Its protein is CASSVPGTSNEQFF.

The V and J genes are TRBV27 and TRBJ2-5, with 11 bases matching TRBD1. The CDR3 extends over 16 amino acids. The germline V gene encodes CDR1 MNHEY and CDR2 SMNVEV (reference sequence). Germline trimming cut 6 bases from V and 3 bases from J; bases unmatched to any gene: 9. Here the CDR3 DNA reads TGTGCCAGCAGCTCCCCCTGGGACAGGGGGAAAGAGACCCAGTACTTC. It translates to CASSSPWDRGKETQYF.

The V call is TRBV7-9, the J call TRBJ2-5; D ambiguous. V was shortened by 5 bases and J by 0 bases, with 16 bases between the two germline ends. Germline lookup yields CDR1 SEHNR and CDR2 FQNEAQ (reference sequence). The length of the CDR3 is 16 residues. CDR3 coding DNA: TGTGCCAGCAGCCCTCGGACGGGCACCCACCAAGAGACCCAGTACTTC. The encoded protein is CASSPRTGTHQETQYF.

For the CDR3, the DNA is TGTGCCAGCAGTGAACTGGACGGCCAAGAGACCCAGTACTTC. Protein product: CASSELDGQETQYF. The rearrangement links TRBV6-1 to TRBJ2-5; the D is unclear. The CDR3 spans 14 residues. In germline, CDR1 is MNHNS, CDR2 SASEGT. V lost 2 bases, J lost 1 base, and 8 bases lay in between.

This clone showed up just a few times. The genes are TRBV4-2 and TRBJ1-4, with D unresolved. V was shortened by 2 bases and J by 4 bases, with 14 bases between the two germline ends. Germline loops: CDR1 LGHNA, CDR2 YNFKEQ. This CDR3 region has 16 residues. Here the CDR3 DNA reads TGTGCCAGCAGCCAATTTCAGTCCGCCGGTAATGAAAAACTGTTTTTT. Its protein product is CASSQFQSAGNEKLFF.

The chain joins TRBV19 to TRBJ2-2; the D is unclear. The CDR3 has 16 residues. Germline CDR1 LNHDA, CDR2 SQIVND (reference sequence). The V gene lost 2 bases and the J gene lost 1 base, with 11 bases spanning the gap. The CDR3 reads CASSISWRRNTGELFF. CDR3 in DNA: TGTGCCAGTAGTATAAGTTGGCGGAGGAACACCGGGGAGCTGTTTTTT.

Concerning this clone itself: The sample carries other DNA sequences with the same CDR3. The genes are TRBV20-1 and TRBJ2-1; no reliable D call. Germline CDR1 and CDR2: DFQATT and SNEGSKA (reference sequence). With 0 bases removed from V and 3 bases from J, the gap between germline ends came to 0 bases. CDR3 size: 11 residues. The CDR3 nucleotides read TGCAGTGCTAGAGACTACAATGAGCAGTTCTTC. Translation: CSARDYNEQFF.

The rearrangement uses TRBV27 and TRBJ2-1; 10 bases align to TRBD2. V lost 4 bases, J lost 4 bases, and 13 bases stayed unmatched. Germline V CDR1 and CDR2: MNHEY, SMNVEV (reference sequence). This CDR3 is built from 18 residues. The CDR3 reads CASSSTPLLAGDYNEQFF. Here the CDR3 DNA reads TGTGCCAGCAGTTCGACACCTCTTCTAGCGGGAGATTACAATGAGCAGTTCTTC.

This clone has just a few counts. The rearrangement links TRBV10-3 to TRBJ1-3, with D hard to call. This CDR3 contains 13 residues. Germline CDR1 and CDR2: ENHRY and SYGVKD. V was cut by 8 bases and J by 3 bases, with 11 bases left in between. The CDR3 protein is CAIAEGFGNTIYF. CDR3 coding DNA: TGTGCCATCGCGGAGGGATTTGGAAACACCATATATTTT.

In nucleotides, the CDR3 is TGTGCCAGCAGCTGGCGGACTAGCGGGAGAGATACGCAGTATTTT. Its protein product is CASSWRTSGRDTQYF. This chain uses TRBV7-2 with TRBJ2-3, with 13 bases lining up with TRBD2. Germline V gene lookup returns CDR1 SGHTA and CDR2 FQGNSA. The V gene end was trimmed by 4 bases and the J gene end by 5 bases; junction bases not matched to a gene: 3. The CDR3 runs to 15 residues.

This rearrangement joins TRBV7-8 to TRBJ1-6; D is ambiguous. The CDR3 extends over 12 amino acids. Between the trimmed V and J ends, which lost 3 bases and 10 bases, there was a span of 7 bases. Germline V gene data show CDR1 as SGHVS and CDR2 as FQNEAQ. This chain's CDR3 is CASSLRISPLHF. Here the CDR3 DNA reads TGTGCCAGCAGCTTGCGCATCTCACCCCTCCACTTT.

The J gene is TRBJ1-1, the V gene TRBV19; TRBD1 might be the D (5 bases). V was clipped by 5 bases and J by 1 base, with 14 bases between them. Germline CDR1 reads LNHDA; CDR2 reads SQIVND (reference sequence). The CDR3 consists of 15 residues. Here the CDR3 DNA reads TGTGCCAGTAGTTTTACTCAGGGAGGGAACACTGAAGCTTTCTTT. Its protein is CASSFTQGGNTEAFF.

The gene calls are TRBV10-3 and TRBJ1-5; D gene ambiguous. Germline CDR1 is ENHRY and CDR2 is SYGVKD. V shed 2 bases and J shed 5 bases, with 4 bases lying between them. CDR3 size: 12 residues. CDR3 nucleotides: TGTGCCATCAGTGAGGTGGATCAGCCCCAGCATTTT. Protein product: CAISEVDQPQHF.

This sequence joins TRBV18 and TRBJ1-3, with D unclear. The CDR3 spans 16 residues. V was pared by 4 bases and J by 4 bases, with 17 bases between. The germline CDR1 and CDR2 sequences are KGHSH and LQKENI. CDR3 DNA sequence: TGTGCCAGCTCACTATCGGATCCTCGCGGAGGAAACACCATATATTTT. Translating gives CASSLSDPRGGNTIYF. Together with reference TRBV18 and TRBJ1-3, the CDR3 gives the full variable domain: NAGVMQNPRHLVRRRGQEARLRCSPMKGHSHVYWYRQLPEEGLKFMVYLQKENIIDESGMPKERFSAEFPKEGPSILRIQQVVRGDSAAYFCASSLSDPRGGNTIYFGEGSWLTVV.

On this clone: Other DNA sequences in the same sample also yield this CDR3. For the CDR3, the DNA is TGCGCCAGCAGCCAGGGACTAGCGGGGGGCACCGGGGAGCTGTTTTTT. It specifies CASSQGLAGGTGELFF. The chain joins TRBV4-1 to TRBJ2-2, with 15 bases lining up with TRBD2. This CDR3 comprises 16 residues. With V trimmed by 3 bases and J by 4 bases, 0 bases remained unmatched. CDR1 and CDR2 from the germline V gene are MGHRA and YSYEKL.

J is TRBJ2-4 and V is TRBV4-3; D gene unclear. Trimming took off 4 bases at V and 9 bases at J, with 13 bases between the two ends. This CDR3 has 13 residues. Germline V lookup: CDR1 LGHNA, CDR2 YSLEER. CDR3 sequence reads: CASSPSALGIQYF. Written as DNA, the CDR3 is TGCGCCAGCAGCCCGAGCGCCCTTGGCATTCAGTACTTC.

V is TRBV28 and J is TRBJ2-1; 7 nucleotides line up with TRBD1. The CDR3 totals 13 residues. Germline values: CDR1 MDHEN, CDR2 SYDVKM. V was pared by 4 bases and J by 4 bases, with 1 base of the junction left unmatched. CDR3 DNA sequence: TGTGCCAGCAGTTGGGACAGTTACAATGAGCAGTTCTTC. Residues: CASSWDSYNEQFF.

V usage is TRBV7-8 and J usage is TRBJ2-1; no clear D. The V gene's germline CDR1 is SGHVS and CDR2 FQNEAQ. Trimming left V 3 bases short and J 0 bases short, with 9 bases between. CDR3 length: 15 residues. CDR3 amino acids: CASSFRASSYNEQFF. CDR3 DNA: TGTGCCAGCAGCTTCCGGGCGAGCTCCTACAATGAGCAGTTCTTC.

The gene calls are TRBV7-9 and TRBJ1-1, with TRBD1 matching 7 bases. This CDR3 has 12 residues. Per the germline V gene, CDR1 is SEHNR and CDR2 is FQNEAQ (reference sequence). The trim removed 5 bases at V and 5 bases at J, leaving 2 bases unmatched. The CDR3 DNA sequence: TGTGCCAGCAGCCAGGGGGGGACTGAAGCTTTCTTT. It yields the protein CASSQGGTEAFF. The whole variable domain, filled in from reference TRBV7-9 and TRBJ1-1, reads DTGVSQNPRHKITKRGQNVTFRCDPISEHNRLYWYRQTLGQGPEFLTYFQNEAQLEKSRLLSDRFSAERPKGSFSTLEIQRTEQGDSAMYLCASSQGGTEAFFGQGTRLTVV.

This chain links TRBV4-1 with TRBJ1-6; TRBD1 matches 7 bases. Germline CDR1 and CDR2: MGHRA and YSYEKL. The CDR3 is made up of 15 amino acids. The V segment lost 3 bases and the J segment 8 bases; nucleotides outside the gene matches: 7. CDR3 loop: CASSHRQGVDSPLHF. For the CDR3, the DNA is TGCGCCAGCAGCCACAGACAGGGAGTGGATTCACCCCTCCACTTT.

J is TRBJ2-5 and V is TRBV13; possibly TRBD1 for D (5 bases). V gave up 4 bases and J gave up 1 base, with 7 bases separating them. The CDR3 totals 13 residues. Germline V lookup: CDR1 PRHDT, CDR2 FYEKMQ (reference sequence). In DNA, the CDR3 is TGTGCCAGCAGCTCGACAGTCCAAGAGACCCAGTACTTC. This codes for CASSSTVQETQYF.

The CDR3 sequence is CASSYRLMNTEAFF. Written as DNA, the CDR3 is TGTGCCAGCAGCTACCGACTGATGAACACTGAAGCTTTCTTT. This chain links TRBV5-4 with TRBJ1-1; D remains ambiguous. CDR1 SGHNT and CDR2 YYREEE come from the germline V gene (reference sequence). CDR3 size: 14 residues. The ends were cut back, 3 bases at V and 0 bases at J, with 9 bases in the middle.

This rearrangement joins TRBV7-6 to TRBJ1-3; D not certain. The CDR3 covers 17 residues. Deletions cut 4 bases from V and 1 base from J, with 17 bases between. From germline, CDR1 is SGHVS and CDR2 FNYEAQ. This CDR3 reads CASSSVGQPSSGNTIYF. In DNA, the CDR3 is TGTGCCAGCAGCTCTGTTGGCCAGCCTTCTTCTGGAAACACCATATATTTT.

V and J are TRBV6-6 and TRBJ2-7; D not resolved. CDR1 is MNHNY, CDR2 SVGAGI, per germline (reference sequence). This CDR3 region has 15 residues. The V end was cut by 6 bases, the J end by 0 bases, with 15 bases between. In nucleotides, the CDR3 is TGTGCCAGCAGCCGCGTGCCAGGCGGCTCCTACGAGCAGTACTTC. It translates to CASSRVPGGSYEQYF.

V usage is TRBV7-8 and J usage is TRBJ2-1; TRBD2 is a possible D gene (6 bases). Per the germline V gene, CDR1 is SGHVS and CDR2 is FQNEAQ. Trimming pared 2 bases from V and 0 bases from J, leaving 14 bases between. This CDR3 region has 17 residues. The CDR3 bases are TGTGCCAGCAGCTTAATTCCGGGAGAGGGCTCCTACAATGAGCAGTTCTTC. It translates to CASSLIPGEGSYNEQFF.